Listed below are T cell receptor beta chains from one sample, sequenced in a study of beta chain features in type 1 diabetes. The data were produced by immunoSEQ multiplex PCR, yet TCRdb's version contains in-frame clones alone and is incomplete. Here the sample spans around 250,000 clones, 25% to 30% being singletons. Sequencing used central memory CD4+ T cells from blood. The receptor source for this set is a man aged 30-40 years in good health. Both conserved end residues are part of each CDR3. A D gene is named only where the DNA matches it firmly. The listing skips clone size in some rows; elsewhere it reads once, few, many or a size class.

V gene,J gene,clone size,D gene,CDR3 protein,CDR3 DNA
TRBV7-2,TRBJ2-7,.,.,CASSIDPHREYEQYF,TGTGCCAGCAGTATAGATCCCCACAGGGAGTACGAGCAGTACTTC
TRBV28,TRBJ2-3,few,TRBD1,CASSRQDRVDGDTQYF,TGTGCCAGCAGTCGACAGGACAGGGTAGATGGAGATACGCAGTATTTT
TRBV19,TRBJ2-1,many,.,CASSEGLAHYNEQFF,TGTGCCAGTAGTGAGGGGCTAGCGCACTACAATGAGCAGTTCTTC
TRBV2,TRBJ2-7,.,.,CPRYRDGSYEQYF,TGTCCTCGCTACCGGGACGGGTCCTACGAGCAGTACTTC
TRBV29-1,TRBJ2-3,.,TRBD1,CSSGTGPDTQYF,TGCAGCTCCGGGACAGGGCCAGATACGCAGTATTTT
TRBV30,TRBJ1-5,.,TRBD1,CAWSGTGDQPQHF,TGTGCCTGGAGTGGGACAGGGGATCAGCCCCAGCATTTT
TRBV15,TRBJ1-4,.,TRBD1,CATSSPDRGRTNEKLFF,TGTGCCACCAGCAGCCCGGACAGGGGAAGAACTAATGAAAAACTGTTTTTT
TRBV5-4,TRBJ2-5,.,.,CASSSPVEGGETQYF,TGTGCCAGCAGCTCCCCCGTAGAAGGCGGGGAGACCCAGTACTTC
TRBV7-2,TRBJ2-2,.,.,CASSLVSGNTGELFF,TGTGCCAGCAGCTTAGTCTCCGGGAACACCGGGGAGCTGTTTTTT
TRBV29-1,TRBJ2-3,.,.,CSVGIDTQYF,TGCAGCGTTGGGATAGATACGCAGTATTTT
TRBV5-4,TRBJ2-3,few,TRBD2,CASSPAGTTSTDTQYF,TGTGCCAGCAGCCCGGCCGGGACTACGAGCACAGATACGCAGTATTTT
TRBV30,TRBJ2-7,.,TRBD1,CAWSMTGDGQYF,TGTGCCTGGAGTATGACAGGGGACGGGCAGTACTTC
TRBV2,TRBJ1-5,many,TRBD1,CASSEAWTGAKPQHF,TGTGCCAGCAGTGAAGCGTGGACAGGGGCTAAGCCCCAGCATTTT
TRBV2,TRBJ1-1,.,TRBD1,CASQGTGGKTEAFF,TGTGCCAGCCAAGGGACAGGGGGTAAGACTGAAGCTTTCTTT
TRBV18,TRBJ2-1,few,TRBD2,CASSPVASGRAGNEQFF,TGTGCCAGCTCACCAGTGGCTAGCGGGAGGGCTGGAAATGAGCAGTTCTTC
TRBV2,TRBJ2-1,.,TRBD2,CASSELPAGGPGNEQFF,TGTGCCAGCAGTGAACTACCAGCGGGGGGCCCAGGCAATGAGCAGTTCTTC
TRBV28,TRBJ2-7,many,.,CASTRGTYEQYF,TGTGCCAGCACCCGGGGTACCTACGAGCAGTACTTC
TRBV6-4,TRBJ2-1,.,TRBD2,CASSRAGGYNEQFF,TGTGCCAGCAGTCGAGCGGGGGGTTACAATGAGCAGTTCTTC
TRBV27,TRBJ2-7,.,TRBD1,CASSLDRAIDEQYF,TGTGCCAGCAGTTTAGACAGGGCAATCGACGAGCAGTACTTC
TRBV6-1,TRBJ2-5,few,.,CASSVMGETQYF,TGTGCCAGCAGTGTTATGGGAGAGACCCAGTACTTC
TRBV7-2,TRBJ2-1,many,TRBD2,CASSLGLDDRTNEQFF,TGTGCCAGCAGCTTGGGACTAGACGATAGAACGAATGAGCAGTTCTTC
TRBV5-8,TRBJ2-1,.,TRBD1,CASSLGTGASYNEQFF,TGTGCCAGCAGCTTGGGGACAGGGGCTTCCTACAATGAGCAGTTCTTC
TRBV11-2,TRBJ2-7,.,.,CASSLAQVTGNYEQYF,TGTGCCAGCAGCTTAGCGCAGGTCACAGGGAACTACGAGCAGTACTTC
TRBV27,TRBJ1-6,.,.,CASSPGGIANSPLHF,TGTGCCAGCAGTCCCGGTGGCATCGCTAATTCACCCCTCCACTTT
TRBV19,TRBJ2-5,.,TRBD2,CASSPGLAGKETQYF,TGTGCCAGTTCTCCGGGACTAGCGGGTAAAGAGACCCAGTACTTC
TRBV7-9,TRBJ2-5,few,TRBD2,CASSPTSGGLWKTQYF,TGTGCCAGCAGCCCGACTAGCGGGGGGCTCTGGAAGACCCAGTACTTC
TRBV7-8,TRBJ1-4,many,TRBD1,CASSLVNRDSKLFF,TGTGCCAGCAGCTTAGTTAACCGGGACAGCAAACTGTTTTTT
TRBV5-1,TRBJ1-5,many,.,CASSFSGEANQPQHF,TGCGCCAGCAGCTTTTCAGGGGAAGCAAATCAGCCCCAGCATTTT
TRBV5-1,TRBJ2-2,.,.,CASSIRDTYTGELFF,TGCGCCAGCAGCATCCGGGACACCTACACCGGGGAGCTGTTTTTT
TRBV5-1,TRBJ2-7,few,TRBD1,CASSSGQGSYEQYF,TGCGCCAGCAGCTCAGGACAGGGATCCTACGAGCAGTACTTC
TRBV2,TRBJ2-1,.,TRBD2,CASSEKAAGNEQFF,TGTGCCAGCAGTGAGAAGGCAGCGGGGAATGAGCAGTTCTTC
TRBV18,TRBJ1-1,.,TRBD1,CASSQAVRGQGTLAFF,TGTGCCAGCTCACAAGCGGTGCGAGGACAGGGGACATTGGCTTTCTTT
TRBV5-1,TRBJ2-7,few,.,CASSPDHYEQYF,TGCGCCAGCAGCCCAGATCATTACGAGCAGTACTTC
TRBV14,TRBJ1-1,.,.,CASSQGGGVRKAFF,TGTGCCAGCAGCCAAGGAGGCGGGGTGAGAAAAGCTTTCTTT
TRBV14,TRBJ2-5,.,.,CASSAQRGGLLGQETQYF,TGTGCCAGCAGCGCACAACGCGGAGGTCTGTTGGGGCAAGAGACCCAGTACTTC
TRBV30,TRBJ2-3,.,TRBD2,CAWSLTSRPGGDTQYF,TGTGCCTGGAGCTTGACTAGCCGCCCGGGCGGAGATACGCAGTATTTT
TRBV25-1,TRBJ2-3,.,.,CASTRGTDTQYF,TGTGCCAGTACGCGGGGCACAGATACGCAGTATTTT
TRBV7-2,TRBJ1-2,few,.,CASSLVELNGYTF,TGTGCCAGCAGCTTGGTAGAGCTAAATGGCTACACCTTC
TRBV5-1,TRBJ2-7,once,.,CASSPTSNSYEQYF,TGCGCCAGCAGCCCCACTAGTAACTCCTACGAGCAGTACTTC
TRBV30,TRBJ1-2,.,.,CAWSRDFTYGYTF,TGTGCCTGGAGTCGGGATTTCACCTATGGCTACACCTTC
TRBV28,TRBJ2-1,once,.,CASSRRTAEQFF,TGTGCCAGCAGTCGCCGGACCGCTGAGCAGTTCTTC